The subject of this entry is one T cell receptor (beta chain). The target antigen is unknown. V was cut by 6 bases and J by 5 bases, with 19 bases left in between. The CDR3 totals 16 residues. Germline loops: CDR1 MNHNS, CDR2 SASEGT. In making diagnoses, clinical symptoms, serum thyroxine and TRAb, thyroid ultrasound and orbital computed tomography were all used. PBMCs came from more than 9 ml fresh peripheral blood. TCR beta CDR3 regions were amplified from RNA. An initial round of RT-PCR targeting the TCR CDR3 relied on the HTBI primer set. TCRdb called the multiplex PCR reads again in MiXCR, with one record for every CDR3 protein. Of about 720,000 distinct CDR3 sequences detected, 18% appear once; the ten largest clones hold 16%. The data originate from a study of T cells in Graves' hyperthyroidism and ophthalmopathy. General observations from the study: A median roughly 6.6 months before onset, the model predicted ophthalmopathy.

The chain uses TRBV6-1 and TRBJ1-4, with D possibly being TRBD1 (6 bases). The specimen sequenced was blood. The source is a woman in her forties or fifties with Graves' hyperthyroidism that later progressed to Graves' ophthalmopathy. The CDR3 nucleotides are TGTGCCAGCAGACCAGGGGACGGACATGAAAATGAAAAACTGTTTTTT. The encoded protein is CASRPGDGHENEKLFF.